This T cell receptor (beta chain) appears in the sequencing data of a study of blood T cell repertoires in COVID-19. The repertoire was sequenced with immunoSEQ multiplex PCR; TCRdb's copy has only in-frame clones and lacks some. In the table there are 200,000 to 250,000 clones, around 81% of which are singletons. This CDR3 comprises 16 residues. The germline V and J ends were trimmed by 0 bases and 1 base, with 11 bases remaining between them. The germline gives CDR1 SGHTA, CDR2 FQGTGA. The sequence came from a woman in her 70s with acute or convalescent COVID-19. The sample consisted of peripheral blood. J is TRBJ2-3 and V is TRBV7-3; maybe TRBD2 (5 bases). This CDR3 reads CASSLTPLAGTDTQYF. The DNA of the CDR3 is TGTGCCAGCAGCTTAACTCCCCTAGCCGGCACAGATACGCAGTATTTT.